These 14 T cell receptor beta chains share one sample of origin, sequenced in a study of blood T cell repertoires in COVID-19. Sequenced by immunoSEQ multiplex PCR; TCRdb stores in-frame clones only, minus some. The table records 300,000 to 400,000 clones, around 89% of them present only once. Sequencing input: peripheral blood. These receptors were obtained from a woman in her 30s with COVID-19, enrolled during active disease.

J is TRBJ2-7 and V is TRBV28; TRBD1 matches at 7 bases. With 5 bases clipped from V and 2 bases from J, the junction kept 6 bases outside the gene matches. Germline loops: CDR1 MDHEN, CDR2 SYDVKM. The length of the CDR3 is 14 residues. CDR3 sequence: CASSPGGQTYEQYV. In DNA, the CDR3 is TGTGCCAGCAGTCCAGGGGGACAGACCTACGAGCAGTACGTC.

V and J are TRBV6-5 and TRBJ1-5, with 7 nucleotides matching TRBD1. The V segment lost 4 bases and the J segment 6 bases; nucleotides outside the gene matches: 6. Germline lookup yields CDR1 MNHEY and CDR2 SVGAGI. The CDR3 spans 14 residues. The CDR3 loop is CASSSQGLGQPQHF. CDR3 bases: TGTGCCAGCAGTTCACAGGGGTTAGGTCAGCCCCAGCATTTT.

The chain carries TRBV6-4 and TRBJ1-2; 10 bases line up with TRBD1. This CDR3 is built from 14 residues. V dropped 5 bases and J dropped 7; count of bases not matched to a gene: 7. Germline assignment: CDR1 MRHNA and CDR2 SNTAGT. CDR3 protein: CASSPTRQGAGYTF. The DNA of the CDR3 is TGTGCCAGCAGTCCAACCCGACAGGGGGCTGGCTACACCTTC.

V is TRBV7-2 and J is TRBJ1-2; D is perhaps TRBD1 (5 bases). The germline CDR1 and CDR2 sequences are SGHTA and FQGNSA. CDR3 size: 16 residues. V shed 5 bases and J shed 1 base, with 17 bases lying between them. The CDR3 protein is CASSPGLPRHNYGYTF. The CDR3, as DNA: TGTGCCAGCAGCCCGGGACTACCAAGGCATAACTATGGCTACACCTTC.

This clone was detected only once. This chain connects TRBV11-3 to TRBJ2-7; 9 nucleotides align to TRBD1. CDR1 SGHNT and CDR2 YENEEA come from the germline V gene. With V trimmed by 2 bases and J by 6 bases, 5 bases remained unmatched. CDR3 length: 14 residues. The CDR3 spells CASSLRTGVREQYF. CDR3 nucleotide sequence: TGTGCCAGCAGCTTACGGACAGGGGTCCGCGAGCAGTACTTC.

The chain employs TRBV9 and TRBJ2-2, with 12 bases matching TRBD2. The CDR3 is made up of 17 amino acids. The trim removed 4 bases at V and 0 bases at J, leaving 4 bases unmatched. Germline CDR1 SGDLS, CDR2 YYNGEE. The CDR3 is CASSPRLAGANTGELFF. The CDR3 DNA reads TGTGCCAGCAGCCCCCGACTAGCGGGGGCGAACACCGGGGAGCTGTTTTTT. The complete variable domain, with remaining parts taken from reference TRBV9 and TRBJ2-2, reads DSGVTQTPKHLITATGQRVTLRCSPRSGDLSVYWYQQSLDQGLQFLIQYYNGEERAKGNILERFSAQQFPDLHSELNLSSLELGDSALYFCASSPRLAGANTGELFFGEGSRLTVL.

This chain uses TRBV7-2 with TRBJ2-7; 9 positions agree with TRBD1. Losses at the gene ends were 1 base for V and 3 bases for J; bases not matched to a gene: 1. This CDR3 has 14 residues. Germline CDR1 reads SGHTA; CDR2 reads FQGNSA. DNA of the CDR3: TGTGCCAGCAGCTTAGGGGGACAGGGCTACGAGCAGTACTTC. Translation gives CASSLGGQGYEQYF.

The chain joins TRBV13 to TRBJ1-2; 8 bases align to TRBD1. Germline-derived CDR1 and CDR2 are PRHDT and FYEKMQ (reference sequence). V shed 5 bases, J shed 3 bases, and the junction held 11 bases outside the gene matches. The CDR3 contains 16 residues. The CDR3 DNA reads TGTGCCAGCAGCACACCATCCGGGACAGGTGACTATGGCTACACCTTC. It yields the protein CASSTPSGTGDYGYTF.

The rearrangement uses TRBV5-1 and TRBJ1-1, with a possible D match to TRBD1 (6 bases). The CDR3 consists of 15 residues. Germline CDR1 reads SGHRS; CDR2 reads YFSETQ. Trimming shortened V by 1 base and J by 0 bases, and 10 bases separated the two germline ends. The CDR3 reads CASSLSQGLNTEAFF. The DNA for the CDR3 is TGCGCCAGCAGCTTGTCACAGGGTCTGAACACTGAAGCTTTCTTT.

The chain couples TRBV27 to TRBJ2-7; 13 bases agree with TRBD2. The germline CDR1 and CDR2 sequences are MNHEY and SMNVEV (reference sequence). This CDR3 has 14 amino acids. V was clipped by 6 bases and J by 7 bases; unmatched bases: 6. CDR3 loop: CASSPGLAGFEQYF. The CDR3 bases are TGTGCCAGCAGCCCGGGACTAGCGGGGTTTGAGCAGTACTTC.

This chain links TRBV2 with TRBJ2-3; D possibly corresponds to TRBD1 (6 bases). CDR3 length: 15 amino acids. V was trimmed by 3 bases and J by 1 base, leaving 11 bases between them. Germline assignment: CDR1 SNHLY and CDR2 FYNNEI. Here the CDR3 DNA reads TGTGCCAGCAGTGATTTAGGGGGTCGCACAGATACGCAGTATTTT. Translated, it gives CASSDLGGRTDTQYF.

V and J are TRBV10-1 and TRBJ1-3; tentative D call: TRBD1 (6 bases). Germline CDR1 WNHNN, CDR2 SYGVQD (reference sequence). Trimming took 6 bases from V and 2 from J, leaving 11 bases between them. This CDR3 has 14 amino acids. Here the CDR3 reads CASRRGGPGNTIYF. For the CDR3, the DNA is TGCGCCAGCAGACGGGGGGGCCCTGGAAACACCATATATTTT.

The V call is TRBV18, the J call TRBJ1-5; 7 bases align to TRBD1. This CDR3 region has 15 residues. From germline, CDR1 is KGHSH and CDR2 LQKENI. The ends lost 2 bases at V and 4 bases at J; junction bases unmatched: 5. CDR3: CASSPNTGDNQPQHF. In DNA, the CDR3 is TGTGCCAGCTCACCAAACACAGGGGATAATCAGCCCCAGCATTTT.

The chain uses TRBV29-1 and TRBJ1-1; TRBD1 matches at 7 bases. CDR1 is SQVTM, CDR2 ANQGSEA, per germline. The length of the CDR3 is 15 residues. With V trimmed by 5 bases and J by 3 bases, 12 bases remained unmatched. The CDR3 sequence: CSVLPGGPRDTEAFF. As DNA, the CDR3 is TGCAGCGTTTTACCAGGGGGGCCGCGTGACACTGAAGCTTTCTTT.